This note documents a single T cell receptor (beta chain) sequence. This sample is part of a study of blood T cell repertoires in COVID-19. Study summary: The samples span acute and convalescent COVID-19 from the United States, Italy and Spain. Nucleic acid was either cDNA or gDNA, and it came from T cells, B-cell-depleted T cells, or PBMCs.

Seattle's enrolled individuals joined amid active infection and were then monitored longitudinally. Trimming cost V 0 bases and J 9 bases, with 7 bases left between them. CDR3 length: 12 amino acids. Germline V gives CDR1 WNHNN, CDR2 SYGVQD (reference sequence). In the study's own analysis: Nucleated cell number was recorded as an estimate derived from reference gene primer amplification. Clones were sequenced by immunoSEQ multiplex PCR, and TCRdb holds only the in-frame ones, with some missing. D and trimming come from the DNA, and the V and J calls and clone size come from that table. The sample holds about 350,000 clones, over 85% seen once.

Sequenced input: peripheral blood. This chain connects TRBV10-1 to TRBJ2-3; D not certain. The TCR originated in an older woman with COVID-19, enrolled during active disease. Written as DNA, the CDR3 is TGCGCCAGCAGTGAGTCGTTCTTAACGCAGTATTTT. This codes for CASSESFLTQYF.